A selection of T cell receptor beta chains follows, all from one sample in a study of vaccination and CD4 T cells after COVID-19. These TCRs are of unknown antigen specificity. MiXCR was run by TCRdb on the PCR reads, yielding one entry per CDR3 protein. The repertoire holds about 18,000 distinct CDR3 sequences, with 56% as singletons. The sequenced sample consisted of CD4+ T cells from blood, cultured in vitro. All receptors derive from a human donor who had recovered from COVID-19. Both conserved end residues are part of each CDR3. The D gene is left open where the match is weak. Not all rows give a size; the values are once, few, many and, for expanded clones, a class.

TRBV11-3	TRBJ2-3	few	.	TGTGCCAGCCTAGTATGGGCGGTTAAGGATACGCAGTATTTT	CASLVWAVKDTQYF
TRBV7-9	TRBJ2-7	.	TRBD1	TGCGCCAGCAGCTTGGAACAGGGGGCTCGGGAGCAGTACTTC	CASSLEQGAREQYF
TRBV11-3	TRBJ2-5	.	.	TGTGCCGGCAGCTTAGATCTAGCCGTGAGGGAGACCCAGTACTTC	CAGSLDLAVRETQYF
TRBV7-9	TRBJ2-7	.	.	TGTGCCAGCAGCTTAGGTGAGGGGGGCGAGCAGTACTTC	CASSLGEGGEQYF
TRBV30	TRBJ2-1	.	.	TGTGCCTGGAAGGGGTACAATGAGCAGTTCTTC	CAWKGYNEQFF
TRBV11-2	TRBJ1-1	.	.	TGTGCCAGCAGCCCACGCCTGGAGAACACTGAAGCTTTCTTT	CASSPRLENTEAFF
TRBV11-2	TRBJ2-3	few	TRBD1	TGTGCCAGCAGCTTAGGGAGGACAGGGGGCGCAGATACGCAGTATTTT	CASSLGRTGGADTQYF
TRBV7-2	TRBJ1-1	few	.	TGTGCCAGCAGCTTACCTCAGGGTAGCACTGAAGCTTTCTTT	CASSLPQGSTEAFF
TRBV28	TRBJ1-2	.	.	TGTGCCAGCAGTTTTTCCGTTTATGGCTACACCTTC	CASSFSVYGYTF
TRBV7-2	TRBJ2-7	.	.	TGTGCCAGCAGCTTAAGGGGAGGCTCACCCTACGAGCAGTACTTC	CASSLRGGSPYEQYF
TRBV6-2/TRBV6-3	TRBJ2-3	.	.	TGTGCCAGCAGACCCCCGACAGGTTATAGCACAGATACGCAGTATTTT	CASRPPTGYSTDTQYF
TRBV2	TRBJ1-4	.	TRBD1	TGTGCCAGCAGTGAACTGGGACAGGTTAATGAAAAACTGTTTTTT	CASSELGQVNEKLFF
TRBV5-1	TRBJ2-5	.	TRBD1	TGCGCCAGCAGCCCGGGACAGGGGGCCGGAGAGACCCAGTACTTC	CASSPGQGAGETQYF
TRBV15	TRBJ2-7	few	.	TGTGCCACCAGCCTAGGAGGTTTTGGGGTTTCCTACGAGCAGTACTTC	CATSLGGFGVSYEQYF
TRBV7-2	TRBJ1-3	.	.	TGTGCCAGCAGCTTAGGCGGGGCCTCTGGAAACACCATATATTTT	CASSLGGASGNTIYF
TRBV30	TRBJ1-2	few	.	TGTGCCTGGAGTAACAAGGGGTATGGCTACACCTTC	CAWSNKGYGYTF
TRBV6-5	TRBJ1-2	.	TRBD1	TGTGCCAGCAGTTACTCCTCAGGGACAGGGGACGGCTACACCTTC	CASSYSSGTGDGYTF
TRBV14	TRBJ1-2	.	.	TGTGCCAGCAGCCAAGGGCCCAGGATTAACTATGGCTACACCTTC	CASSQGPRINYGYTF
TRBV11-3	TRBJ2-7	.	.	TGTGCCAGCAGCTTAGATCGAAGGGAGCAGTACTTC	CASSLDRREQYF
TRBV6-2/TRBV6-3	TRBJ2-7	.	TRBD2	TGTGCCAGCAGTACCATAACCGGACTAGCGGGAACGATCTACGAGCAGTACTTC	CASSTITGLAGTIYEQYF
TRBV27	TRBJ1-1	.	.	TGTGCCAGCCAGGTAAGGGGAAACGCTGAAGCTTTCTTT	CASQVRGNAEAFF
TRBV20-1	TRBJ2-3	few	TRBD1	TGCAGTGCTAGAGTCCCCTGGACAGGGGGGACAGATACGCAGTATTTT	CSARVPWTGGTDTQYF
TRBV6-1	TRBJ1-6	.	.	TGTGCCAGCAGTAGGGACTTGAATTCACCCCTCCACTTT	CASSRDLNSPLHF
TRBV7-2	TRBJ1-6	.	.	TGTGCCAGCAGCTCAAACCTCAGAATATATAATTCACCCCTCCACTTT	CASSSNLRIYNSPLHF